The 26 T cell receptor beta chains below all came from one sample that was sequenced in a study of patients and donors after allogeneic stem cell transplantation. In TCRdb, the RT-PCR reads were re-called with MiXCR into one record per CDR3 protein. Here the sample spans roughly 9,900 distinct CDR3 sequences, under 25% being singletons. Sequencing was done on a sample of blood, either unsorted or a sorted T cell fraction (not recorded which). The source is a human donor who was either an allogeneic HSCT recipient or a stem cell or donor lymphocyte infusion donor (not recorded which). It is not recorded whose cells these are; they may come from a transplant donor.

V gene TRBV18 combines with J gene TRBJ1-5; a possible D gene is TRBD1 (6 bases). Germline V lookup: CDR1 KGHSH, CDR2 LQKENI. Trimming stripped 3 bases from V and 6 bases from J, with 9 bases between. The CDR3 is 13 residues long. The CDR3 DNA reads TGTGCCAGCTCACCCCAGGGGACTCAGCCCCAGCATTTT. It translates to CASSPQGTQPQHF.

This clonotype was picked up a small number of times. CDR3 sequence: CAWEKAGVPGTDTQYF. The CDR3 DNA is TGTGCCTGGGAAAAGGCAGGCGTGCCGGGCACAGATACGCAGTATTTT. The V and J genes are TRBV30 and TRBJ2-3; the D is unclear. V lost 5 bases to trimming and J lost 1 base, with 19 bases between them. The CDR3 length is 16 residues. CDR1 is GTSNPN, CDR2 SVGIG, per germline (reference sequence). The full variable domain, in which reference TRBV30 and TRBJ2-3 provide the parts outside the CDR3, is SQTIHQWPATLVQPVGSPLSLECTVEGTSNPNLYWYRQAAGRGLQLLFYSVGIGQISSEVPQNLSASRPQDRQFILSSKKLLLSDSGFYLCAWEKAGVPGTDTQYFGPGTRLTVL.

This clonotype has just a few counts. DNA for the CDR3: TGTGCCAGCAGCTCCAGGGGAGTCGGCCAAGAGACCCAGTACTTC. It specifies CASSSRGVGQETQYF. The J gene is TRBJ2-5, the V gene TRBV7-2; D is possibly TRBD1 (6 bases). The germline V and J ends were trimmed by 4 bases and 1 base, with 13 bases remaining between them. There are 15 residues in the CDR3. CDR1 SGHTA and CDR2 FQGNSA come from the germline V gene. Full variable domain (missing parts from reference TRBV7-2 and TRBJ2-5): GAGVSQSPSNKVTEKGKDVELRCDPISGHTALYWYRQSLGQGLEFLIYFQGNSAPDKSGLPSDRFSAERTGGSVSTLTIQRTQQEDSAVYLCASSSRGVGQETQYFGPGTRLLVL.

The V and J genes are TRBV2 and TRBJ1-1, with D tentatively TRBD1 (6 bases). V shed 6 bases and J shed 11 bases, with 13 bases lying between them. The CDR3 totals 11 residues. Germline V gene data show CDR1 as SNHLY and CDR2 as FYNNEI. The CDR3 sequence: CASRATGSAFF. The CDR3 DNA reads as TGTGCCAGCAGAGCAACAGGGAGCGCTTTCTTT.

The rearrangement uses TRBV5-5 and TRBJ2-2; D unresolved. The CDR3 extends over 13 amino acids. The germline V and J ends were trimmed by 2 bases and 7 bases, with 9 bases remaining between them. Germline V gives CDR1 SGHKS, CDR2 YYEKEE (reference sequence). The CDR3 bases are TGTGCCAGCAGCTTACCGATGAACGGGGAGCTGTTTTTT. It yields the protein CASSLPMNGELFF.

This clonotype is large. The chain links TRBV12-3 or TRBV12-4 to TRBJ1-3; D may be TRBD1 (6 bases). V lost 6 bases to trimming and J lost 2 bases, with 11 bases between them. The CDR3 loop spans 14 amino acids. This CDR3 is CASRPTGTGNTIYF. The DNA of the CDR3 is TGTGCCAGCAGGCCCACAGGGACTGGAAACACCATATATTTT.

This clonotype showed up many times. The rearrangement links TRBV4-2 to TRBJ1-5; weak D call: TRBD1 (6 bases). V was pared by 0 bases and J by 5 bases, with 14 bases between. The CDR3 has 16 residues. Germline CDR1 and CDR2: LGHNA and YNFKEQ. CDR3 nucleotide sequence: TGTGCCAGCAGCCAAGATGATCGGGGGGCTTATCAGCCCCAGCATTTT. As protein: CASSQDDRGAYQPQHF.

The chain employs TRBV27 and TRBJ2-1, with D possibly being TRBD2 (5 bases). This CDR3 is built from 16 residues. V lost 2 bases to trimming and J lost 1 base, with 12 bases between them. The V gene's germline CDR1 is MNHEY and CDR2 SMNVEV (reference sequence). This chain's CDR3 is CASSLGIALSYNEQFF. The CDR3 DNA reads as TGTGCCAGCAGTTTAGGGATAGCGCTATCCTACAATGAGCAGTTCTTC.

This clonotype was seen a handful of times. The chain carries TRBV20-1 and TRBJ1-1; the D gene is possibly TRBD1 (5 bases). CDR1 and CDR2 from the germline V gene are DFQATT and SNEGSKA (reference sequence). There are 12 residues in the CDR3. V was trimmed by 3 bases and J by 0 bases, leaving 5 bases between them. The CDR3 coding sequence is TGCAGTGCTAGGACAGTGAACACTGAAGCTTTCTTT. Translation: CSARTVNTEAFF.

This clonotype appeared many times. The chain uses TRBV6-1 and TRBJ2-5; 7 nucleotides agree with TRBD1. Germline V lookup: CDR1 MNHNS, CDR2 SASEGT. V lost 8 bases and J lost 0; bases outside the gene matches: 6. The CDR3 consists of 14 residues. The CDR3 DNA is TGTGCCAGCGAGGGACAGTCGTACCAAGAGACCCAGTACTTC. It specifies CASEGQSYQETQYF.

This clonotype was counted many times. The chain is built from TRBV6-4 and TRBJ1-5, with D uncertain. The CDR3 sequence is 15 residues long. Between the trimmed V and J ends, which lost 5 bases and 0 bases, there was a span of 11 bases. Germline V gene lookup returns CDR1 MRHNA and CDR2 SNTAGT. The CDR3 spells CASSSSGDSNQPQHF. CDR3 coding DNA: TGTGCCAGCAGTTCGTCCGGTGATAGCAATCAGCCCCAGCATTTT.

This clonotype was observed many times. V usage is TRBV3-1 and J usage is TRBJ1-2; a weak D match, TRBD1 (5 bases). With 1 base removed from V and 6 bases from J, the gap between germline ends came to 12 bases. This CDR3 comprises 14 residues. Per germline, CDR1 LGHDT and CDR2 YNNKEL (reference sequence). CDR3 loop: CASSQVSRVHGYTF. CDR3 in DNA: TGTGCCAGCAGCCAAGTTTCCAGGGTCCATGGCTACACCTTC.

The V gene is TRBV7-9, the J gene TRBJ2-2, with D tentatively TRBD2 (6 bases). V shed 1 base and J shed 6 bases, with 15 bases lying between them. The CDR3 covers 16 residues. Germline V CDR1 and CDR2: SEHNR, FQNEAQ (reference sequence). The CDR3 DNA is TGTGCCAGCAGCTTAGACGGCGGGGCCGCCCCCGGGGAGCTGTTTTTT. Translated, it gives CASSLDGGAAPGELFF.

This clonotype was counted only a few times. This sequence joins TRBV6-5 and TRBJ1-3, with 7 bases aligning to TRBD1. The V gene end was trimmed by 6 bases and the J gene end by 2 bases; junction bases not matched to a gene: 10. CDR1 MNHEY and CDR2 SVGAGI come from the germline V gene. The CDR3 contains 16 residues. The CDR3 loop reads CASSLRQGSAGNTIYF. The CDR3 bases are TGTGCCAGCAGCCTTAGACAGGGATCTGCTGGAAACACCATATATTTT.

This sequence joins TRBV5-4 and TRBJ2-4; 8 bases are a match to TRBD1. Germline V CDR1 and CDR2: SGHNT, YYREEE (reference sequence). CDR3 length equals 14 residues. V shed 1 base and J 5 bases; nucleotides not matched to a gene: 2. CDR3 bases: TGTGCCAGCAGCTTGCAGGGGGCGGAAAACATTCAGTACTTC. Encoded protein: CASSLQGAENIQYF.

This clonotype was observed many times. The V and J genes are TRBV5-1 and TRBJ1-4; TRBD1 is a possible D gene (6 bases). The CDR3 runs 15 residues. V was pared by 6 bases and J by 2 bases, with 14 bases between. Germline CDR1 is SGHRS and CDR2 is YFSETQ. CDR3 coding DNA: TGCGCCAGCAAGAGGAGGACAGCCACTAATGAAAAACTGTTTTTT. Residues: CASKRRTATNEKLFF.

Turning to this clonotype: It may be a read error: a sequence one base away is much more abundant. The chain links TRBV20-1 to TRBJ1-5; D gene uncertain. Germline V gene data show CDR1 as DFQATT and CDR2 as SNEGSKA (reference sequence). The CDR3 contains 13 residues. The CDR3 here is CSSRDAAGGAQHF. DNA of the CDR3: TGCAGTTCTAGAGATGCTGCAGGCGGGGCCCAGCATTTT.

The rearrangement links TRBV3-1 to TRBJ1-2; D perhaps matches TRBD1 (6 bases). The CDR3 contains 18 residues. Germline CDR1 and CDR2: LGHDT and YNNKEL (reference sequence). The V gene lost 4 bases and the J gene lost 4 bases, with 25 bases spanning the gap. CDR3 sequence reads: CASSRSPPGTQTFYGYTF. CDR3 bases: TGTGCCAGCAGCCGAAGTCCCCCCGGGACACAGACCTTCTATGGCTACACCTTC. The full variable domain, its missing parts supplied by reference TRBV3-1 and TRBJ1-2, is DTAVSQTPKYLVTQMGNDKSIKCEQNLGHDTMYWYKQDSKKFLKIMFSYNNKELIINETVPNRFSPKSPDKAHLNLHINSLELGDSAVYFCASSRSPPGTQTFYGYTFGSGTRLTVV.

The genes are TRBV20-1 and TRBJ1-3; 7 bases are a match to TRBD1. Losses at the gene ends were 3 bases for V and 2 bases for J; bases not matched to a gene: 1. Germline CDR1 and CDR2: DFQATT and SNEGSKA (reference sequence). The CDR3 spans 13 residues. CDR3 amino acids: CSARTGTGNTIYF. The CDR3 region has the DNA TGCAGTGCTAGGACAGGGACTGGAAACACCATATATTTT.

The chain links TRBV5-4 to TRBJ1-2; 9 nucleotides line up with TRBD1. Germline V CDR1 and CDR2: SGHNT, YYREEE (reference sequence). Unmatched junction bases numbered 2, after V lost 2 bases and J lost 3 bases. CDR3 length equals 14 residues. In nucleotides, the CDR3 is TGTGCCAGCAGCTTACAGGGGGCGGACTATGGCTACACCTTC. It codes for CASSLQGADYGYTF. The entire variable domain, with the rest obtained from reference TRBV5-4 and TRBJ1-2, is as follows: ETGVTQSPTHLIKTRGQQVTLRCSSQSGHNTVSWYQQALGQGPQFIFQYYREEENGRGNFPPRFSGLQFPNYSSELNVNALELDDSALYLCASSLQGADYGYTFGSGTRLTVV.

The DNA of the CDR3 is TGTGCCAGCAGTTTACCGGGGCAGAACACTGAAGCTTTCTTT. Translating gives CASSLPGQNTEAFF. V usage is TRBV28 and J usage is TRBJ1-1; D may be TRBD1 (5 bases). Germline V gives CDR1 MDHEN, CDR2 SYDVKM. Trimming left V 2 bases short and J 1 base short, with 8 bases between. CDR3 length equals 14 residues.

This clonotype appeared many times. The chain combines TRBV6-2 or TRBV6-3 with TRBJ1-1; the match to TRBD1 covers 8 bases. CDR1 and CDR2 (germline): MNHEY, SVGEGT. The CDR3 is made up of 14 amino acids. V shed 8 bases and J 1 base; nucleotides not matched to a gene: 6. CDR3 protein: CASGGTGPNTEAFF. CDR3 sequence (DNA): TGTGCCAGCGGGGGGACAGGACCGAACACTGAAGCTTTCTTT.

This clonotype was detected a few times. The rearrangement links TRBV28 to TRBJ2-7, with D uncertain. The V and J ends lost 7 bases and 0 bases respectively, with 13 bases between them. Germline V gene sequence: CDR1 MDHEN, CDR2 SYDVKM. There are 14 residues in the CDR3. The DNA for the CDR3 is TGTGCCAGCACGAAGGCGGATCGCTCCTACGAGCAGTACTTC. It encodes CASTKADRSYEQYF.

This clonotype was seen only a few times. The genes are TRBV3-1 and TRBJ2-3; D is ambiguous. CDR1 and CDR2 from the germline V gene are LGHDT and YNNKEL (reference sequence). The CDR3 runs to 16 residues. V lost 4 bases, J lost 0 bases, and 14 bases lay in between. The CDR3 sequence is CASSPAGPTSTDTQYF. In DNA, the CDR3 is TGTGCCAGCAGCCCCGCCGGGCCGACTAGCACAGATACGCAGTATTTT.

There are many counts of this clonotype. The chain couples TRBV2 to TRBJ2-3; a weak D match, TRBD1 (5 bases). Germline V gene sequence: CDR1 SNHLY, CDR2 FYNNEI. V was trimmed by 5 bases and J by 1 base, leaving 10 bases between them. The CDR3 length is 14 residues. The CDR3 coding sequence is TGTGCCAGCAGTTCGAACAGGCGCACAGATACGCAGTATTTT. Encoded protein: CASSSNRRTDTQYF.

This clonotype was observed many times. The genes are TRBV6-5 and TRBJ2-2; TRBD2 matches 11 bases. The germline V gene has CDR1 MNHEY and CDR2 SVGAGI. The V and J ends lost 0 bases and 3 bases, in that order; junction bases with no gene match: 3. The CDR3 has 17 amino acids. The CDR3 reads CASSYSPSGGYTGELFF. In DNA, the CDR3 is TGTGCCAGCAGTTACTCACCTAGCGGGGGGTACACCGGGGAGCTGTTTTTT.